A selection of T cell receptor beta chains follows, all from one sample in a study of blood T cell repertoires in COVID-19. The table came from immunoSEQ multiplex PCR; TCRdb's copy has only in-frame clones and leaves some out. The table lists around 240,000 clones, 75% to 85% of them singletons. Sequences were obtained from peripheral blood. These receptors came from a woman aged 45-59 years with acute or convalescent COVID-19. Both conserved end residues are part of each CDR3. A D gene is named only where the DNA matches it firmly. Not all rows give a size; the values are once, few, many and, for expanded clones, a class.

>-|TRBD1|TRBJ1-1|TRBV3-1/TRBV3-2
TGTGCCAGCAGCCCCCTGGACAGGGAGGGTGAAGCTTTCTTT
CASSPLDREGEAFF
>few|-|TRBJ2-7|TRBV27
TGTGCCAGCAGTTGGAGAAGTGTTAATTACGAGCAGTACTTC
CASSWRSVNYEQYF
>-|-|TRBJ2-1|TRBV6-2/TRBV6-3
TGTGCCAGCAGTTACTCGCCCCCGGCGGTAGTCGGAGGGCGCAATGAGCAGTTCTTC
CASSYSPPAVVGGRNEQFF
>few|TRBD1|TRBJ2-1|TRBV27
TGTGCCAGCAGTCCACGACAGGGGAAGCTAAATGAGCAGTTCTTC
CASSPRQGKLNEQFF
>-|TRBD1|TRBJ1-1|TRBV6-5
TGTGCCAGCCGACAGGGGGTGAACACTGAAGCTTTCTTT
CASRQGVNTEAFF
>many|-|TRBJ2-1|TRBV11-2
TGTGCCAGCAGCCTTTTAGGGGCTAGCGACTACAATGAGCAGTTCTTC
CASSLLGASDYNEQFF
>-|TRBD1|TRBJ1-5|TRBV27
TGTGCCAGCAGTCCCGGGACAGGCTGGCAGCCCCAGCATTTT
CASSPGTGWQPQHF
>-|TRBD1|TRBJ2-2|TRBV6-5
TGTGCCAGTCGACAGGGGACGAACACCGGGGAGCTGTTTTTT
CASRQGTNTGELFF
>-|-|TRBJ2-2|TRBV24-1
TGTGCCACCGGTCGTCTCGGTAGCGGGGAGCTGTTTTTT
CATGRLGSGELFF
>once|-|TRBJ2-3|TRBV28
TGTGCCAGCAGACCCCAGGGCACAGATACGCAGTATTTT
CASRPQGTDTQYF
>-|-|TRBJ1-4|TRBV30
TGTGCCTGGCGCGACGGGGGGGGGACCCGCGGCGGGGAAAAACTGTTTTTT
CAWRDGGGTRGGEKLFF
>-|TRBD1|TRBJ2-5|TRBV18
TGTGCCAGCTCACGACAGGGTCAAGAGACCCAGTACTTC
CASSRQGQETQYF
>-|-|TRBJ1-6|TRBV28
TGTGCCAGCAGTTTGGTAGATTCACCCCTCCACTTT
CASSLVDSPLHF
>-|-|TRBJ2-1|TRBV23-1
TGCGCCAGCAGTCAATCATTTACCGGAGGGAGTGTTCCGTTCCTCTACAATGAGCAGTTCTTC
CASSQSFTGGSVPFLYNEQFF
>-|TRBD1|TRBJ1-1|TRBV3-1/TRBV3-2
TGTGCCAGCAGCCGACAGGGGATGAACACTGAAGCTTTCTTT
CASSRQGMNTEAFF
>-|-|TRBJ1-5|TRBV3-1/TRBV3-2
TGTGCCAGCCGCCACGGTGGCGGGCCCCAGCATTTT
CASRHGGGPQHF
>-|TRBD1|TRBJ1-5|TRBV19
TGTGCCAGTAGTCCAGGACAGGTCAATCAGCCCCAGCATTTT
CASSPGQVNQPQHF
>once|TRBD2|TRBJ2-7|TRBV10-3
TGTGCCATCAGTCCTGGAGCGGGAGAGGGTAACTACGAGCAGTACTTC
CAISPGAGEGNYEQYF
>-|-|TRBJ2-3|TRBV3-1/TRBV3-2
TGTGCCAGCAGCCAAGTCTTCGGGAGTCCCACAGATACGCAGTATTTT
CASSQVFGSPTDTQYF
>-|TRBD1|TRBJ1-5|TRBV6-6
TGTGCCAGCAGTTTCCGAACGACAGGGTTACAGCCCCAGCATTTT
CASSFRTTGLQPQHF
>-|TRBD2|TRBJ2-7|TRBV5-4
TGTGCCAGCAGCTTGGCGGGGGGGCACGAGCAGTACTTC
CASSLAGGHEQYF
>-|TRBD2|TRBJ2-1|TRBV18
TGTGCCAGCTCACCAAAGCGGGAGGCGTGGAATGAGCAGTTCTTC
CASSPKREAWNEQFF
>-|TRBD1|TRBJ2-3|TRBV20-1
TGCAGTGCTAGTTCAAGGGACAGCAGTCTAGATACGCAGTATTTT
CSASSRDSSLDTQYF
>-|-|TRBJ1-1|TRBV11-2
TGTGCCAGCAGCTTGTCGAGGAACACTGAAGCTTTCTTT
CASSLSRNTEAFF
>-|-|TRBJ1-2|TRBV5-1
TGCGCCAGCAGCGTCGGGTCTAACTATGGCTACACCTTC
CASSVGSNYGYTF
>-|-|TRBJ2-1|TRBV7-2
TGTGCCAGCACCCCCGAGGGGGGGCCCTACAATGAGCAGTTCTTC
CASTPEGGPYNEQFF